A selection of T cell receptor beta chains follows, all from one sample in a study of regulatory T cells in long-lasting Graves disease. TCRdb independently ran MiXCR on the multiplex PCR reads; one entry per CDR3 protein. In the table there are over 500,000 distinct CDR3 sequences, around 17% of which are singletons. These data were likewise used in another study, on T cells in Graves' hyperthyroidism and ophthalmopathy.

The starting material was peripheral blood mononuclear cells (PBMCs), obtained at new diagnosis, from a patient treated with antithyroid drugs. These receptors all stem from a woman in her 30s with Graves disease. The conserved cysteine and the conserved F or W are not part of the CDR3 here. The order of the fields is V gene, J gene, CDR3 protein.

V gene: TRBV18
J gene: TRBJ2-1
CDR3 protein: ASSPPTLSNEQF

V gene: TRBV29-1
J gene: TRBJ2-1
CDR3 protein: SVVTGTEQF

V gene: TRBV5-6
J gene: TRBJ1-1
CDR3 protein: ASSFAEGLREAF

V gene: TRBV7-3
J gene: TRBJ2-2
CDR3 protein: ASSRLAGETGELF

V gene: TRBV28
J gene: TRBJ1-6
CDR3 protein: ASSLQAASPLH

V gene: TRBV28
J gene: TRBJ1-4
CDR3 protein: ASKSGSFNEKLF

V gene: TRBV12-5
J gene: TRBJ2-7
CDR3 protein: ASGGLAGGLSYEQY

V gene: TRBV6-1
J gene: TRBJ2-7
CDR3 protein: ASKLDPSYEQY

V gene: TRBV6-2/TRBV6-3
J gene: TRBJ2-5
CDR3 protein: AAKAASQETQY

V gene: TRBV6-1
J gene: TRBJ1-1
CDR3 protein: ASSEDRGGFMNTEAF

V gene: TRBV20-1
J gene: TRBJ2-7
CDR3 protein: SASSGQTYEQY

V gene: TRBV29-1
J gene: TRBJ2-6
CDR3 protein: SVRTGISQSGANVLT

V gene: TRBV5-1
J gene: TRBJ2-6
CDR3 protein: ASSLVVGSGANVLT

V gene: TRBV19
J gene: TRBJ2-7
CDR3 protein: ASSIAGSPTREQY

V gene: TRBV11-3
J gene: TRBJ2-1
CDR3 protein: ASSFRDGNNEQF

V gene: TRBV5-4
J gene: TRBJ1-2
CDR3 protein: ASSATRLIYGYT

V gene: TRBV7-9
J gene: TRBJ2-7
CDR3 protein: ASHGGGPPF

V gene: TRBV6-2/TRBV6-3
J gene: TRBJ2-1
CDR3 protein: ASSYSPSGASYNEQF

V gene: TRBV3-1
J gene: TRBJ1-1
CDR3 protein: ASSVQTNTEAF

V gene: TRBV2
J gene: TRBJ2-6
CDR3 protein: ASSEAFRSGANVLT

V gene: TRBV20-1
J gene: TRBJ2-7
CDR3 protein: SARDMASGSDEQY